These 16 T cell receptor beta chains were all obtained from the same sample, sequenced in a study of blood T cell repertoires in COVID-19. The method was immunoSEQ multiplex PCR; TCRdb's version includes in-frame clones alone and lacks a portion of them. The table includes approximately 250,000 clones, approximately 86% detected once. Sequenced input: peripheral blood. The receptors come from a woman aged 60-75 years with COVID-19, enrolled during active disease.

V usage is TRBV6-5 and J usage is TRBJ2-7; 8 nucleotides line up with TRBD1. The germline V gene encodes CDR1 MNHEY and CDR2 SVGAGI. The V and J ends lost 9 bases and 6 bases, in that order; junction bases with no gene match: 10. This CDR3 contains 13 residues. DNA of the CDR3: TGTGCCAGTTCCGACAGGGGCCCCGGCGAGCAGTACTTC. Protein product: CASSDRGPGEQYF.

The chain joins TRBV6-1 to TRBJ1-5; unclear D gene. Trimming shortened V by 2 bases and J by 0 bases, and 8 bases separated the two germline ends. Germline V CDR1 and CDR2: MNHNS, SASEGT. CDR3 length equals 15 residues. CDR3 nucleotide sequence: TGTGCCAGCAGTGAATCGGGGTCTAGCAATCAGCCCCAGCATTTT. Its translation: CASSESGSSNQPQHF.

The chain carries TRBV5-1 and TRBJ1-4; the D is unclear. The CDR3 contains 15 residues. Germline CDR1 and CDR2: SGHRS and YFSETQ. Deletions cut 4 bases from V and 3 bases from J, with 13 bases between. The DNA of the CDR3 is TGCGCCAGCAGCCTACTAGGGCGTTCTAATGAAAAACTGTTTTTT. Protein: CASSLLGRSNEKLFF.

CDR3 region: CASSLTAGGGYNEQFF. In nucleotides, the CDR3 is TGTGCCAGCAGCTTGACGGCGGGTGGGGGGTACAATGAGCAGTTCTTC. The gene calls are TRBV5-4 and TRBJ2-1; TRBD2 might be the D (6 bases). Between the trimmed V and J ends, which lost 1 base and 4 bases, there was a span of 15 bases. The length of the CDR3 is 16 residues. Germline CDR1 and CDR2: SGHNT and YYREEE (reference sequence).

The chain couples TRBV5-4 to TRBJ2-1, with 11 bases fitting TRBD2. After removal of 3 bases from V and 8 bases from J, the junction contained 1 base not matched to a gene. Germline values: CDR1 SGHNT, CDR2 YYREEE (reference sequence). The length of the CDR3 is 13 residues. The CDR3 DNA reads TGTGCCAGCAGCTCGGGACTAGCGGATGAGCAGTTCTTC. Protein product: CASSSGLADEQFF.

This clone came up once. This chain joins TRBV7-3 and TRBJ2-2; 13 bases map to TRBD2. Trimming took 1 base from V and 9 from J; bases not matched to a gene: 11. Germline CDR1 reads SGHTA; CDR2 reads FQGTGA. This CDR3 spans 18 amino acids. The CDR3 DNA reads TGTGCCAGCAGCTTAAGTCCCCCGACTAGCGGGAGGCCCCGGGAGCTGTTTTTT. This codes for CASSLSPPTSGRPRELFF.

V is TRBV4-2 and J is TRBJ2-7, with TRBD2 as a possible D gene (5 bases). The germline V gene encodes CDR1 LGHNA and CDR2 YNFKEQ. Trimming left V 6 bases short and J 2 bases short, with 11 bases between. The length of the CDR3 is 13 residues. CDR3: CASSLDYAYEQYF. DNA for the CDR3: TGTGCCAGCAGTCTAGACTATGCCTACGAGCAGTACTTC.

This clone was observed a single time. V usage is TRBV29-1 and J usage is TRBJ2-1; D is perhaps TRBD1 (5 bases). This CDR3 region has 12 residues. The germline gives CDR1 SQVTM, CDR2 ANQGSEA. The ends were cut back, 4 bases at V and 5 bases at J, with 9 bases in the middle. The CDR3 bases are TGCAGCGTTGGACAGTGGGACAATGAGCAGTTCTTC. Encoded protein: CSVGQWDNEQFF.

The chain combines TRBV10-3 with TRBJ2-3; 8 nucleotides line up with TRBD1. The CDR3 runs 14 residues. Germline CDR1 ENHRY, CDR2 SYGVKD. After removal of 6 bases from V and 3 bases from J, the junction contained 5 bases not matched to a gene. As DNA, the CDR3 is TGTGCCATCAGCCGGGACAGGCAGACAGATACGCAGTATTTT. Protein sequence: CAISRDRQTDTQYF.

A word on this clone: Other DNA sequences in this specimen translate into the identical CDR3. The CDR3 spells CASSLQGLYGYTF. CDR3 in DNA: TGTGCCAGCAGTTTACAGGGCCTCTATGGCTACACCTTC. The J gene is TRBJ1-2, the V gene TRBV28; tentative D call: TRBD1 (5 bases). This CDR3 is 13 amino acids long. Trimming stripped 2 bases from V and 4 bases from J, with 8 bases between. Looked up from germline, CDR1 is MDHEN and CDR2 is SYDVKM.

This clone was picked up one time. CDR3 region: CASSRSGTVNTGELFF. The DNA of the CDR3 is TGTGCCAGCAGCAGATCCGGGACAGTGAACACCGGGGAGCTGTTTTTT. The J gene is TRBJ2-2, the V gene TRBV27; TRBD1 agrees at 7 bases. The V and J ends lost 6 bases and 1 base, in that order; junction bases with no gene match: 8. This CDR3 spans 16 amino acids. In germline, CDR1 is MNHEY, CDR2 SMNVEV (reference sequence).

The chain links TRBV20-1 to TRBJ2-7, with TRBD2 matching over 8 bases. The CDR3 has 14 amino acids. Germline CDR1 is DFQATT and CDR2 is SNEGSKA (reference sequence). The V and J ends lost 3 bases and 2 bases, in that order; junction bases with no gene match: 6. CDR3: CSASSGALPYEQYF. CDR3 DNA sequence: TGCAGTGCTAGTAGCGGGGCGCTCCCCTACGAGCAGTACTTC.

This clone was recorded once. The rearrangement uses TRBV28 and TRBJ1-4; 8 bases align to TRBD1. The CDR3 sequence is 16 residues long. Per germline, CDR1 MDHEN and CDR2 SYDVKM. V shed 4 bases, J shed 7 bases, and the junction held 11 bases outside the gene matches. The CDR3 DNA reads TGTGCCAGCAGTTCCGTTACCCGGGACAGGTCTGAAAAACTGTTTTTT. Translation gives CASSSVTRDRSEKLFF.

The chain recombines TRBV3-1 (or the pseudogene TRBV3-2) with TRBJ1-4; weak D call: TRBD1 (6 bases). CDR1 and CDR2 from the germline V gene are LGHDT and YNNKEL (reference sequence). The germline V and J ends were trimmed by 8 bases and 3 bases, with 16 bases remaining between them. The CDR3 is 15 residues long. The CDR3 is CASSPRGAPNEKLFF. DNA of the CDR3: TGTGCCAGCTCCCCTCGGGGGGCCCCTAATGAAAAACTGTTTTTT.

This chain joins TRBV30 and TRBJ2-1; possible D gene TRBD2, 6 bases. The CDR3 totals 15 residues. Germline CDR1 reads GTSNPN; CDR2 reads SVGIG (reference sequence). V was clipped by 4 bases and J by 3 bases, with 16 bases between them. Here the CDR3 DNA reads TGTGCCTGGACCCCCGGGACTTCGAACTACAATGAGCAGTTCTTC. Protein: CAWTPGTSNYNEQFF.

CDR3 sequence (DNA): TGTGCCAGCAGTTATCCGTCCGGCTACACCTTC. Its protein is CASSYPSGYTF. The rearrangement joins TRBV2 to TRBJ1-2; D is unresolved. The CDR3 contains 11 residues. Germline CDR1 SNHLY, CDR2 FYNNEI. Trimming removed 5 bases from V and 8 bases from J, with 9 bases in between.